The text below deals with one T cell receptor beta chain. Its antigen remains unidentified. This specimen comes from a study of T cells in Graves' hyperthyroidism and ophthalmopathy. General observations from the study: Ophthalmopathy was model-predicted a median about six months pre-onset. Most thyroid clonotypes expanded above 0.001 were also detected in blood.

Amplified TCR beta CDR3 regions came from RNA transcripts. HTBI primers were employed in a first-round RT-PCR of the TCR CDR3. TCRdb ran MiXCR on the multiplex PCR reads and lists one entry per CDR3 protein. The table includes about 720,000 distinct CDR3 sequences, approximately 18% detected once. Drawn at first hyperthyroidism diagnosis, the blood sample preceded any ophthalmopathy symptoms. The CDR3 consists of 14 residues. Germline assignment: CDR1 SGHRS and CDR2 YFSETQ. The V end lost 2 bases, the J end lost 3 bases, and 11 bases lay between the germline ends. This chain links TRBV5-1 with TRBJ1-2; D gene unclear. The sample taken for sequencing was blood. This clonotype was sampled from a woman aged 50 to 60 with Graves' hyperthyroidism that later progressed to Graves' ophthalmopathy. Here the CDR3 reads CASSFRTEYYGYTF. As DNA, the CDR3 is TGCGCCAGCAGCTTCCGTACGGAATACTATGGCTACACCTTC. Based on the CDR3 plus reference TRBV5-1 and TRBJ1-2, the full variable domain is KAGVTQTPRYLIKTRGQQVTLSCSPISGHRSVSWYQQTPGQGLQFLFEYFSETQRNKGNFPGRFSGRQFSNSRSEMNVSTLELGDSALYLCASSFRTEYYGYTFGSGTRLTVV.